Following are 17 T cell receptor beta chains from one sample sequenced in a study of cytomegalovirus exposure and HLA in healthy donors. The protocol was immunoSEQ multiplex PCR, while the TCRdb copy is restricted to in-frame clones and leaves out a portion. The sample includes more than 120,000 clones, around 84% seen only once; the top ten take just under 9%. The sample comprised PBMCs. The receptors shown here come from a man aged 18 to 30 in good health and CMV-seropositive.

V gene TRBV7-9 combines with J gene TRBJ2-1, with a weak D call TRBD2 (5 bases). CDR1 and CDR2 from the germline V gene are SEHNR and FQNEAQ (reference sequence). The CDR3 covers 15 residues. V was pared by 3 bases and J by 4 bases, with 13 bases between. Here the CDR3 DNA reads TGTGCCAGCAGCTTCAGCGGTCCCCCATACAATGAGCAGTTCTTC. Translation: CASSFSGPPYNEQFF.

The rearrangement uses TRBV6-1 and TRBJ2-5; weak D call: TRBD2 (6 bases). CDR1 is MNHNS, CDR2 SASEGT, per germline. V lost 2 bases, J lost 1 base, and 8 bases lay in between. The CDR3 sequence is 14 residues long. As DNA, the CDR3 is TGTGCCAGCAGTGAACCTAGCGTCCAAGAGACCCAGTACTTC. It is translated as CASSEPSVQETQYF.

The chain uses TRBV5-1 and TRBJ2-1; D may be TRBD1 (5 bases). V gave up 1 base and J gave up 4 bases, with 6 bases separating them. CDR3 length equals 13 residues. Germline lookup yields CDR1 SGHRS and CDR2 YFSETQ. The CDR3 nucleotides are TGCGCCAGCAGCTTGAAGGGGTACAATGAGCAGTTCTTC. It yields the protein CASSLKGYNEQFF.

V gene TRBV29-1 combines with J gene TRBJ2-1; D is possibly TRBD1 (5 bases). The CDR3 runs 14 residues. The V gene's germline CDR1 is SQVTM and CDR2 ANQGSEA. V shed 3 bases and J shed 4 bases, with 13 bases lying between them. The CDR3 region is CSVDWGRNYNEQFF. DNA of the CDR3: TGCAGCGTTGACTGGGGCAGAAATTACAATGAGCAGTTCTTC.

The CDR3 region is CASTQTNYGYTF. The DNA of the CDR3 is TGTGCCAGCACGCAGACTAACTATGGCTACACCTTC. The V call is TRBV6-6, the J call TRBJ1-2; the D is unclear. Trimming shortened V by 7 bases and J by 0 bases, and 6 bases separated the two germline ends. Germline CDR1 MNHNY, CDR2 SVGAGI (reference sequence). The CDR3 loop spans 12 amino acids.

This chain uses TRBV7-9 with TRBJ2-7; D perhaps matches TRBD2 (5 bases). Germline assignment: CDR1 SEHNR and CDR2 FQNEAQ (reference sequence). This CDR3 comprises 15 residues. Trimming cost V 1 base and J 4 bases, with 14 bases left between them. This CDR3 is CASSLVRVGLYEQYF. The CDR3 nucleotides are TGTGCCAGCAGCTTAGTAAGGGTCGGACTTTACGAGCAGTACTTC.

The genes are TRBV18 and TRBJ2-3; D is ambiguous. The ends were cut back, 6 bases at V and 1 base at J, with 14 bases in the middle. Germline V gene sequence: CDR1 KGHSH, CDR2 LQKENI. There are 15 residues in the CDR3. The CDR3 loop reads CASSLHTSRTDTQYF. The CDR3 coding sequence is TGTGCCAGCTCCCTTCACACGTCCCGCACAGATACGCAGTATTTT.

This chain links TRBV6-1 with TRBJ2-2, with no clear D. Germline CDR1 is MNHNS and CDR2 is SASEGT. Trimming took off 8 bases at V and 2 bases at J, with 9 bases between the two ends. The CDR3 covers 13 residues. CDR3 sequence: CASDGPNTGELFF. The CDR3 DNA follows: TGTGCCAGCGATGGGCCCAACACCGGGGAGCTGTTTTTT.

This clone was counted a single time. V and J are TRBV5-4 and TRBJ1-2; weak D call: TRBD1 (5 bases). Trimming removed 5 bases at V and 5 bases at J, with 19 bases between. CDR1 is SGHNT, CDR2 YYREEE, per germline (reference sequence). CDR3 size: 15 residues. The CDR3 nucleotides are TGTGCCAGCAGACCACAGGCTTCTTTGGGGTATGGCTACACCTTC. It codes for CASRPQASLGYGYTF.

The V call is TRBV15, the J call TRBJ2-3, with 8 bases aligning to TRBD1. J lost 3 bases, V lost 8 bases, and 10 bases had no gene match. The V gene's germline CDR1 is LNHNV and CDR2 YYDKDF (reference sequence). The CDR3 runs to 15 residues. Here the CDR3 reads CATSLDRDVTDTQYF. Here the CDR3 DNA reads TGTGCCACCTCTTTGGACAGGGACGTAACAGATACGCAGTATTTT.

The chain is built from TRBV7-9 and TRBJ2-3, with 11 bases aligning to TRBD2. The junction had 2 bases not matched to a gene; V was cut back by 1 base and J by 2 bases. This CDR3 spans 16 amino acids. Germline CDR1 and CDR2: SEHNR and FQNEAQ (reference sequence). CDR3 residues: CASSLGLAGLTDTQYF. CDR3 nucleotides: TGTGCCAGCAGCTTAGGACTAGCGGGGCTCACAGATACGCAGTATTTT.

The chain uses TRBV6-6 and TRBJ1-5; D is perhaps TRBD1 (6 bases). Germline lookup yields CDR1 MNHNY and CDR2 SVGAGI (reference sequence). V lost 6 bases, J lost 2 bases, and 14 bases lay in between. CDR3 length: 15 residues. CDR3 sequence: CASSLGQFGNQPQHF. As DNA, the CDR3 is TGTGCCAGCAGCCTCGGACAGTTTGGCAATCAGCCCCAGCATTTT.

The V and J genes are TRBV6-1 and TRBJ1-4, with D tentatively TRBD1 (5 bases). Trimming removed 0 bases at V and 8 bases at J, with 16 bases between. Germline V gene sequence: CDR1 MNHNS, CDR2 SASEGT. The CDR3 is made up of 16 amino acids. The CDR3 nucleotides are TGTGCCAGCAGTGAAGCCAGTGGGGGAGGCGCGGAAAAACTGTTTTTT. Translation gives CASSEASGGGAEKLFF.

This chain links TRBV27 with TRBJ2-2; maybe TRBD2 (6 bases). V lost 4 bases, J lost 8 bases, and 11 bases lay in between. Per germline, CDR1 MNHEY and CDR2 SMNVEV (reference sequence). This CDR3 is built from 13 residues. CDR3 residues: CASSYGGTGELFF. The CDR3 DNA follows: TGTGCCAGCAGTTATGGGGGGACGGGGGAGCTGTTTTTT.

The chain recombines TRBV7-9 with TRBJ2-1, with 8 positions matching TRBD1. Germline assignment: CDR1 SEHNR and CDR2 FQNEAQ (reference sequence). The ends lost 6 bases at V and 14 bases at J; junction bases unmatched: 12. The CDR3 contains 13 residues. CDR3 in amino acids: CASRPIGGQGKFF. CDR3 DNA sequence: TGTGCCAGCAGGCCAATTGGAGGACAGGGAAAGTTCTTC.

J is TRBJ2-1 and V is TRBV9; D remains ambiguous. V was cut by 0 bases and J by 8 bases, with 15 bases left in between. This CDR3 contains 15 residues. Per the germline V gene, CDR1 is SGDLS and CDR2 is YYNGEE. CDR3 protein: CASSVDPVPSDEQFF. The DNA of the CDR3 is TGTGCCAGCAGCGTAGATCCGGTTCCGAGCGATGAGCAGTTCTTC. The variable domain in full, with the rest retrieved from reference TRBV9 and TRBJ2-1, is DSGVTQTPKHLITATGQRVTLRCSPRSGDLSVYWYQQSLDQGLQFLIQYYNGEERAKGNILERFSAQQFPDLHSELNLSSLELGDSALYFCASSVDPVPSDEQFFGPGTRLTVL.

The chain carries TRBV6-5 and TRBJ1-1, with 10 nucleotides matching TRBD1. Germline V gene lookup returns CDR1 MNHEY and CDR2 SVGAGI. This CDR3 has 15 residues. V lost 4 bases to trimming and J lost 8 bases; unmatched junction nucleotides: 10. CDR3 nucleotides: TGTGCCAGCAGTTCAGACAGGGGGCCCCCGGCCGAAGCTTTCTTT. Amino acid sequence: CASSSDRGPPAEAFF.